This T cell receptor (beta chain) emerged from a study of read filtering for tumor transcriptome and immune sequencing. Turning to the study itself: The cohort had approximately 16 men and under 15 women aged about 45 to 80, mean about 70 years. R-ISS stage counts were under 10 for I, 16 for II, roughly seven for III. TCR-mapped reads were about 4.05 to 11 million with IR-seq versus 85 to 1273 with RNA-seq. Findings and caveats of the study: Compared with RNA-seq, IR-seq gave much higher clonotype depth and reliability.

The library was built from about 400 ng RNA with molecular barcoded adaptors for alpha/delta and beta/gamma chains. TCRdb called the reads again in MiXCR, with one record for every CDR3 protein. The sample records about 63,000 distinct CDR3 sequences, roughly 13% being singletons. This CDR3 has 13 amino acids. CDR1 and CDR2 (germline): SGHTA, FQGNSA. As regards this clonotype: The antigen is unknown. This may arise from a read error, as a much more abundant clone is one base away.

The origin of this receptor is a donor at least 40 years old with multiple myeloma. V usage is TRBV7-2 and J usage is TRBJ1-1, with D perhaps matching TRBD1 (5 bases). The specimen sequenced was a population of CD138-negative cells sorted from bone marrow. CDR3 nucleotide sequence: TGTGCCAGCAGCCCGCGAGTGGACACTGAAGCTCTCTTT. It translates to CASSPRVDTEALF.